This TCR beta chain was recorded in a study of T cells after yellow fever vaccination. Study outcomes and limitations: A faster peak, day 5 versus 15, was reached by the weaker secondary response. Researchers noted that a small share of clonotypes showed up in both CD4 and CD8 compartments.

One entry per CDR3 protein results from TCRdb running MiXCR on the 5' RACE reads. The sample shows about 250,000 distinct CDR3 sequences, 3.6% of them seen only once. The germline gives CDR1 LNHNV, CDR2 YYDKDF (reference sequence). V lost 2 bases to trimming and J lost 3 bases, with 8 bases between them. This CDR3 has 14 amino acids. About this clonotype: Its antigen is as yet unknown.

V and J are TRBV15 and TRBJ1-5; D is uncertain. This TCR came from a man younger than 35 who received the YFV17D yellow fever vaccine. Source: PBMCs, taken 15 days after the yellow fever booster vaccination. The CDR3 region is CATSRSAFNQPQHF. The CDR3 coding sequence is TGTGCCACCAGCAGATCGGCGTTCAATCAGCCCCAGCATTTT.